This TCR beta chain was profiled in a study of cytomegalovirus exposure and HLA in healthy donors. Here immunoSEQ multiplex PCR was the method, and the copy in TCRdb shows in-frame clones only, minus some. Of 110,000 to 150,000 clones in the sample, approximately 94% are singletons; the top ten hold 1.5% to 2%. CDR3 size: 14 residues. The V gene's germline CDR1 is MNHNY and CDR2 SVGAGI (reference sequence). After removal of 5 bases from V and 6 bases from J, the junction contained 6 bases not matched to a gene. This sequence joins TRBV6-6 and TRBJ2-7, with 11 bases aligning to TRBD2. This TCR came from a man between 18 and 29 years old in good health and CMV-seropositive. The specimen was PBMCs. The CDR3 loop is CASSLTSGSAEQYF. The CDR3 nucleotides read TGTGCCAGCAGTCTAACTAGCGGGAGCGCCGAGCAGTACTTC.